Presented here are 3 T cell receptor beta chains from one specimen sequenced in a study of blood T cell repertoires in COVID-19 (TCRdb year 2020). Library preparation used the immunoSEQ multiplex PCR assay. Entries here come from immuneACCESS through TCRdb and include only in-frame sequences with V and J called. Some clones fail to appear in such tables; in the studies checked, an unresolved V gene covers under half of the shortfall, and the cause of the remainder is unknown. In all, the sample holds about 210,000 clones, and roughly 75% of those were seen once. The biggest ten clones account for approximately 7.2% of the sample. Sequencing input: peripheral blood. The receptors shown here come from a woman in her seventies with acute or convalescent COVID-19.

The chain is built from TRBV5-6 and TRBJ2-7, with D tentatively TRBD2 (6 bases). The CDR3 spans 15 residues. With 1 base removed from V and 7 bases from J, the gap between germline ends came to 18 bases. Germline loops: CDR1 SGHDT, CDR2 YYEEEE. The chain's CDR3 is CASSLLQGGVGEQYF. In nucleotides, the CDR3 is TGTGCCAGCAGCTTGCTCCAAGGCGGGGTGGGGGAGCAGTACTTC.

The chain links TRBV7-3 to TRBJ2-3; weak D call: TRBD1 (6 bases). The V end lost 5 bases, the J end lost 4 bases, and 19 bases lay between the germline ends. Germline CDR1 is SGHTA and CDR2 is FQGTGA. The CDR3 has 16 amino acids. Written as DNA, the CDR3 is TGTGCCAGCAGCATACAGGGTTCTAGCCTAGCAGATACGCAGTATTTT. Encoded protein: CASSIQGSSLADTQYF.

This chain connects TRBV4-1 to TRBJ1-2; D is unresolved. Trimming cost V 3 bases and J 1 base, with 9 bases left between them. Germline V lookup: CDR1 MGHRA, CDR2 YSYEKL. This CDR3 spans 14 amino acids. The CDR3 DNA sequence: TGCGCCAGCAGCCACCCTAGCATTAACTATGGCTACACCTTC. Its translation: CASSHPSINYGYTF.